This entry is about one TCR beta chain. Germline V lookup: CDR1 ENHRY, CDR2 SYGVKD. The CDR3 has 15 amino acids. Trimming removed 3 bases from V and 2 bases from J; junction bases left unmatched: 4. The sample comes from a study of blood T cell repertoires in COVID-19. Only in-frame clones appear in the TCRdb table, and some are missing; sequencing was by immunoSEQ multiplex PCR. The sample records 150,000 to 200,000 clones, approximately 80% being singletons. The rearrangement links TRBV10-3 to TRBJ1-2; TRBD1 aligns across 9 bases. Material: PBMCs or T cells enriched from blood (not recorded which). The receptor was derived from a man aged 35 to 55 who had recovered from COVID-19. The CDR3 reads CAISDPGQGNYGYTF. CDR3 nucleotide sequence: TGTGCCATCAGTGACCCGGGACAGGGCAACTATGGCTACACCTTC.